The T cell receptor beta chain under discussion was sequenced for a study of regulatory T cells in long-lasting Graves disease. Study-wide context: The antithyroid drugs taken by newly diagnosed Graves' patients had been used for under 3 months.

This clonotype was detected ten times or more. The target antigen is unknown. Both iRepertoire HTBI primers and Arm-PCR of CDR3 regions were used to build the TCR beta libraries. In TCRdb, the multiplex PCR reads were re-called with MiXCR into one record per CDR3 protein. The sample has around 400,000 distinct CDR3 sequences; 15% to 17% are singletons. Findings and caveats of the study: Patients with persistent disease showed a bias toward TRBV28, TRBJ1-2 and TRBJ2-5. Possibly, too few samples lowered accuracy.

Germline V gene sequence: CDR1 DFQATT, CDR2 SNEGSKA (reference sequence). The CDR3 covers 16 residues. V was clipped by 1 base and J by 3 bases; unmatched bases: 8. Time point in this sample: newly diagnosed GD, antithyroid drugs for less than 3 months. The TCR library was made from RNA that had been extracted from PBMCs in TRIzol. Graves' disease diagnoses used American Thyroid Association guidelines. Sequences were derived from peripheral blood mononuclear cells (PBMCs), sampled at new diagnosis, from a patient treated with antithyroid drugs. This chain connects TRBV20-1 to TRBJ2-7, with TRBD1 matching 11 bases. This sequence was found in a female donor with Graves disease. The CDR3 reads CSARAERTGGGYEQYF. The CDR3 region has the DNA TGCAGTGCTAGAGCCGAAAGGACAGGGGGCGGCTACGAGCAGTACTTC.